The source of this TCR beta chain is a study of brain T cells in children with intractable seizures. Study observations and caveats: Top 50 brain clonotypes included both public and private clones. Only CDR3 sequence similarity suggested viral specificity, without known HCMV serostatus. Clones missing pre-surgery may reflect undersampling of that blood sample.

Turning to this clone: The antigen is undetermined.

Sequencing was performed with immunoSEQ multiplex PCR; in TCRdb, only in-frame clones are kept and a portion is missing. Altogether some 1,400 clones are present, 83% being singletons, with the ten largest covering 20% to 25%. The sequenced cases were selected for having the highest brain T cell transcript signatures. Trimming took off 6 bases at V and 6 bases at J, with 21 bases between the two ends. This CDR3 is 16 amino acids long. Per the germline V gene, CDR1 is KGHSH and CDR2 is LQKENI. Sequences were derived from resected brain tissue, sampled at surgery. This chain connects TRBV18 to TRBJ2-1, with TRBD1 as a possible D gene (6 bases). This receptor was identified in a boy aged 10-17 years with focal cortical dysplasia and intractable seizures. In nucleotides, the CDR3 is TGTGCCAGCTCGTCCACAGGGTCCTCGGGCTCCAATGAGCAGTTCTTC. Translated: CASSSTGSSGSNEQFF.